Listed below are T cell receptor beta chains from one sample, sequenced in a study of CD8 T cells in ankylosing spondylitis. TCRdb re-called the 5' RACE reads through MiXCR, storing one row per CDR3 protein. The table has a few hundred thousand distinct CDR3 sequences, approximately 20% seen once. Sample: blood, either unsorted or a sorted T cell fraction (not recorded which). These receptors all stem from a male donor with ankylosing spondylitis. CDR3s include the opening cysteine and the closing phenylalanine or tryptophan. D genes are given only for firm matches. Clone size is shown for a subset of rows, as once, few, many or a class of expanded clone.

D,J,V,size,DNA,CDR3
TRBD1,TRBJ1-1,TRBV20-1,-,TGCAGTGCTAGAGGAAGGACAGGGGTGATAATGAACACTGAAGCTTTCTTT,CSARGRTGVIMNTEAFF
-,TRBJ2-7,TRBV20-1,few,TGCAGTGCAAACCGGGACCATGGGGAGCAGTACTTC,CSANRDHGEQYF
TRBD1,TRBJ2-2,TRBV12-3/TRBV12-4,-,TGTGCCAGCAACCCCGACAGGGCCGGGGAGCTGTTTTTT,CASNPDRAGELFF
-,TRBJ1-5,TRBV27,few,TGTGCCAGCAGTTCCTCCCCAGGGGTAGCTCAGCCCCAGCATTTT,CASSSSPGVAQPQHF
-,TRBJ2-1,TRBV4-1,many,TGCGCCAGCAGCCAACAGCCCCCGGGACATACTTACCACTCCTACAATGAGCAGTTCTTC,CASSQQPPGHTYHSYNEQFF
TRBD2,TRBJ2-1,TRBV29-1,many,TGCAGCGTTGAAGGCTGGGAGGGCCTCCCCTACAATGAGCAGTTCTTC,CSVEGWEGLPYNEQFF
TRBD2,TRBJ2-3,TRBV10-2,few,TGCGCCAGCAGACACACCCTAGCGGGGGACACAGATACGCAGTATTTT,CASRHTLAGDTDTQYF
-,TRBJ2-3,TRBV29-1,few,TGCAGCGTTGTCAGCACAGATACGCAGTATTTT,CSVVSTDTQYF
-,TRBJ2-7,TRBV7-9,few,TGTGCCAGCAGCTTAGGGGGAAACTACGAGCAGTACTTC,CASSLGGNYEQYF
-,TRBJ2-7,TRBV13,few,TGTGCCAGCAGCCCCCAGGGCCTTACCCAATCCTACGAGCAGTACTTC,CASSPQGLTQSYEQYF
TRBD2,TRBJ2-1,TRBV27,few,TGTGCCAGCAGTTTACCAGCGGGACCCTACAATGAGCAGTTCTTC,CASSLPAGPYNEQFF
-,TRBJ2-2,TRBV4-3,many,TGCGCCAGCAGCCAAGACCCGAGAGGGGCGAACACCGGGGAGCTGTTTTTT,CASSQDPRGANTGELFF
TRBD2,TRBJ2-1,TRBV13,-,TGTGCCAGCAGCCTTCCTCGGCGGGGGATCTACAATGAGCAGTTCTTC,CASSLPRRGIYNEQFF
TRBD1,TRBJ1-1,TRBV12-3/TRBV12-4,-,TGTGCCAGCAGGATGACAGGGGGGAGCACTGAAGCTTTCTTT,CASRMTGGSTEAFF
-,TRBJ2-1,TRBV3-1,-,TGTGCCAGCAGCCAAGAATTTGACAATGAGCAGTTCTTC,CASSQEFDNEQFF
TRBD1,TRBJ1-1,TRBV3-1,-,TGTGCCAGCAACCACAGGGGGATGAACACTGAAGCTTTCTTT,CASNHRGMNTEAFF
-,TRBJ1-5,TRBV12-3/TRBV12-4,-,TGTGCCAGCAGTTTAATCGGCGGGATCGAGGTTTTTCAGCCCCAGCATTTT,CASSLIGGIEVFQPQHF
TRBD2,TRBJ2-7,TRBV4-2,-,TGTGCCAGCAGCGAAGTAGCGGGAGGGCAGAGCGAGCAGTACTTC,CASSEVAGGQSEQYF
-,TRBJ1-1,TRBV6-2/TRBV6-3,-,TGTGCCAGCACAGAAGAGAATGGCACTGAAGCTTTCTTT,CASTEENGTEAFF
-,TRBJ2-7,TRBV9,few,TGTGCCAGCAGCGCGGACGGGATCCTAGTCGACGAGCAGTACTTC,CASSADGILVDEQYF
TRBD2,TRBJ2-1,TRBV29-1,-,TGCAGCGGTGCGGGACTAGCGGGGACCTCCTACAATGAGCAGTTCTTC,CSGAGLAGTSYNEQFF
-,TRBJ2-3,TRBV7-8,-,TGTGCCAGCAGCTTGTCCTCAATCTCTAGCACAGATACGCAGTATTTT,CASSLSSISSTDTQYF
-,TRBJ2-3,TRBV15,-,TGTGCCACCAGCAGAGTTGGCACAGATACGCAGTATTTT,CATSRVGTDTQYF
-,TRBJ1-2,TRBV12-3/TRBV12-4,-,TGTGCCAGCAGTTTCACAGGGAACTATGGCTACACCTTC,CASSFTGNYGYTF
-,TRBJ1-3,TRBV12-3/TRBV12-4,-,TGTGCCAGCACCCCCGAGCTGGGGCCCATTGGGTACACCATATATTTT,CASTPELGPIGYTIYF
-,TRBJ2-1,TRBV27,-,TGTGCCAGCAGTTTAACGTCGGGGAGAAAGTACAATGAGCAGTTCTTC,CASSLTSGRKYNEQFF
-,TRBJ2-3,TRBV29-1,-,TGCAGCGTCGAAACCAGGACCTCCCGTGGGGATACGCAGTATTTT,CSVETRTSRGDTQYF
-,TRBJ1-2,TRBV9,many,TGTGCCAGCAGCGTAGTGGAAAGCTGGGCAGGACCGAACTATGGCTACACCTTC,CASSVVESWAGPNYGYTF
-,TRBJ2-5,TRBV13,few,TGTGCCAGCAGCCCCGGGCCCGTAGGGGAGACCCAGTACTTC,CASSPGPVGETQYF
TRBD2,TRBJ2-1,TRBV12-3/TRBV12-4,few,TGTGCCAGCAGTCCCGGGACTAGCGGAGATTATGAGCAGTTCTTC,CASSPGTSGDYEQFF
-,TRBJ1-4,TRBV7-9,many,TGTGCCAGCGGGGGAACAGTTAATGAAAAACTGTTTTTT,CASGGTVNEKLFF
-,TRBJ2-2,TRBV24-1,-,TGTGCCACCAGTGATTTCCATGGGTCGAACACCGGGGAGCTGTTTTTT,CATSDFHGSNTGELFF
-,TRBJ1-3,TRBV9,-,TGTGCCAGCAGCGACTCTGGAAACACCATATATTTT,CASSDSGNTIYF
-,TRBJ1-1,TRBV2,-,TGTGCCAGCAGTGACAGGGTCACTGAAGCTTTCTTT,CASSDRVTEAFF
TRBD2,TRBJ2-1,TRBV9,few,TGTGCCAGCAGCGTAGTACCTAGCGGGAGGGCCGGGAATGAGCAGTTCTTC,CASSVVPSGRAGNEQFF
-,TRBJ1-1,TRBV28,-,TGTGCCAGCAGTTTACCTGAAACGGCCGGCAACACTGAAGCTTTCTTT,CASSLPETAGNTEAFF
TRBD1,TRBJ2-3,TRBV2,-,TGTGCCAGCAGTGGGACAGGAGAGTTGACGCAGTATTTT,CASSGTGELTQYF
-,TRBJ2-5,TRBV12-3/TRBV12-4,many,TGTGCCAGCAGACGGGGAGCAGTGGTGCCCGAAGAGACCCAGTACTTC,CASRRGAVVPEETQYF
-,TRBJ2-2,TRBV27,once,TGTGCCAGCAGTAGTTCGGGGTGGCAGGGGCACACCGGGGAGCTGTTTTTT,CASSSSGWQGHTGELFF
-,TRBJ1-2,TRBV9,few,TGTGCCAGCAGCATCAACCGCGGCAGATCCGACTATGGCTACACCTTC,CASSINRGRSDYGYTF
TRBD2,TRBJ2-2,TRBV7-2,few,TGTGCCAGCAGCTTAGCACTAGCGGGAATGTATTCCGGGGAGCTGTTTTTT,CASSLALAGMYSGELFF
-,TRBJ2-1,TRBV12-3/TRBV12-4,few,TGTGCCAGCAGTTTTTATGGCAGGAGCTCCTACAATGAGCAGTTCTTC,CASSFYGRSSYNEQFF